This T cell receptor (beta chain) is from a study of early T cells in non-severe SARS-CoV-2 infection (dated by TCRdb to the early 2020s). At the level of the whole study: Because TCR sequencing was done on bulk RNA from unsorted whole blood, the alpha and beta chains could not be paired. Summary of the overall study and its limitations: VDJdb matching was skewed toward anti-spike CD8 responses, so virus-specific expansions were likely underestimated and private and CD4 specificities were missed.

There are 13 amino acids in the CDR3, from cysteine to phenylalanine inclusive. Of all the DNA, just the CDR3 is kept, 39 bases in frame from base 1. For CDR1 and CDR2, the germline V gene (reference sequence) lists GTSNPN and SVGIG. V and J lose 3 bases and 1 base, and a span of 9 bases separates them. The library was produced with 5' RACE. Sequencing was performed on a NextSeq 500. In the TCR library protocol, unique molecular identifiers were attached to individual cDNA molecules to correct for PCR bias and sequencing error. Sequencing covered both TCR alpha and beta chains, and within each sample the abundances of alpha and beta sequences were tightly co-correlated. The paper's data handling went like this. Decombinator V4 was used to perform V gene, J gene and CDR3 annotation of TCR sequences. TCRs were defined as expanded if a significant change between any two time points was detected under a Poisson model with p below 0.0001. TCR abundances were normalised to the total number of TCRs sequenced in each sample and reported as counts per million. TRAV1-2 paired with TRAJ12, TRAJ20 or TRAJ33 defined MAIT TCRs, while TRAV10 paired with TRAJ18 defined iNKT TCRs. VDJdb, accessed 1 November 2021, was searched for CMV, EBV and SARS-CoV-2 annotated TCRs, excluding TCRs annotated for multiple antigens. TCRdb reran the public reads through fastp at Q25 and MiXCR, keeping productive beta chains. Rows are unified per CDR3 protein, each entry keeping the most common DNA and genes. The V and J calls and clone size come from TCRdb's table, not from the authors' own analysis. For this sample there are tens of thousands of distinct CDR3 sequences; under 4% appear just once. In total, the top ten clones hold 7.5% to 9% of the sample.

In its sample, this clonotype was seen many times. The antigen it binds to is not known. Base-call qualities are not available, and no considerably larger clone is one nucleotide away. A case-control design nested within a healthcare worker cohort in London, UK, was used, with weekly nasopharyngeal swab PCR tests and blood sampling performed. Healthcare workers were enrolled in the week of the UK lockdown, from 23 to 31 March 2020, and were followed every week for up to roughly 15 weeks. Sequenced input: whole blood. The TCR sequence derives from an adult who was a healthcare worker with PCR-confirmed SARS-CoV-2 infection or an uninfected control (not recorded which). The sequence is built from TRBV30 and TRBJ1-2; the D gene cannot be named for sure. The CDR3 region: CAWSEIVNYGYTF. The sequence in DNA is TGTGCCTGGAGCGAAATCGTTAACTATGGCTACACCTTC.